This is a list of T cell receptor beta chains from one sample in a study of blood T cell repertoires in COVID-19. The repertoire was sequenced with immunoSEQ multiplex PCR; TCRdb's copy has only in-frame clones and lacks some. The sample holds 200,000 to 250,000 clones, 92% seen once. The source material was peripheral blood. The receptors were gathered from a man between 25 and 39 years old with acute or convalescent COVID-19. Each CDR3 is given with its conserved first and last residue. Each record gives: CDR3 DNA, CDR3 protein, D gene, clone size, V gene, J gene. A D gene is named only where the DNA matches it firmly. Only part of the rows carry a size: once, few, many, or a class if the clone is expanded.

TGTGCCAGCGAAGCCGAGAATGAGCAGTTCTTC	CASEAENEQFF	.	.	TRBV6-5	TRBJ2-1
TGTGCTAGCAGCTTAGACAGGACATCCTACAATGAGCAGTTCTTC	CASSLDRTSYNEQFF	.	once	TRBV7-7	TRBJ2-1
TGTGCCAGCAGTATCACAGGGGACCACGAGCAGTACTTC	CASSITGDHEQYF	TRBD1	.	TRBV6-5	TRBJ2-7
TGTGCCAGCAGCCTAAGGAAGGGGTGGGCGAACACTGAAGCTTTCTTT	CASSLRKGWANTEAFF	.	.	TRBV27	TRBJ1-1
TGTGCCAGCAATCCGGGGGGGAGCTTGAACACTGAAGCTTTCTTT	CASNPGGSLNTEAFF	.	once	TRBV6-5	TRBJ1-1
TGTGCCAGCAGCCTGGACAGGGTTCAGCCCCAGCATTTT	CASSLDRVQPQHF	TRBD1	.	TRBV5-4	TRBJ1-5
TGTGCCAGCAGCCCCCGGGACATCGGAAACACCATATATTTT	CASSPRDIGNTIYF	.	.	TRBV27	TRBJ1-3
TGTGCCAGCAGCCTCGTCCGCACTAGCGGGAACCCGGTTGCGACGCAGTATTTT	CASSLVRTSGNPVATQYF	TRBD2	.	TRBV3-1/TRBV3-2	TRBJ2-3
TGTGCCAGCAGAACCGGGACAGGGGGCAACGAGCAGTACTTC	CASRTGTGGNEQYF	TRBD1	.	TRBV6-5	TRBJ2-7
TGTGCCAGCAGCACAGGGGGCAATCAGCCCCAGCATTTT	CASSTGGNQPQHF	TRBD1	.	TRBV16	TRBJ1-5
TGTGCCACCAGTAAACAGTACAATGAGCAGTTCTTC	CATSKQYNEQFF	.	.	TRBV24-1	TRBJ2-1
TGTGCCAGCGGATGGCAGGGCTTCGCTGGAAACACCATATATTTT	CASGWQGFAGNTIYF	.	.	TRBV11-1	TRBJ1-3
TGTGCCAGCAGCTTGGGCCCGGGAAAGCCGCCCCAGCATTTT	CASSLGPGKPPQHF	.	.	TRBV5-6	TRBJ1-5
TGCGCCAGCAGCCAAGTAACGGGAGACACCGGGGAGCTGTTTTTT	CASSQVTGDTGELFF	.	.	TRBV4-1	TRBJ2-2
TGTGCCAGCAGTCCACTCGTTCAGCCCCAGCATTTT	CASSPLVQPQHF	.	.	TRBV28	TRBJ1-5
TGTGCCTGGACAATAGGACAGGGGAGGGACTATGGCTACACCTTC	CAWTIGQGRDYGYTF	TRBD1	.	TRBV30	TRBJ1-2
TGTGCCAGCAGTTACTGGCAGCGGGACTACAATGAGCAGTTCTTC	CASSYWQRDYNEQFF	TRBD2	.	TRBV6-8	TRBJ2-1
TGTGCCAGCAGTGAACAAGGGGGGGCCATCGACGAGCAGTACTTC	CASSEQGGAIDEQYF	.	.	TRBV2	TRBJ2-7
TGTGCCAGCAGCCGACAGTCCTACGCTGAAGCTTTCTTT	CASSRQSYAEAFF	.	.	TRBV14	TRBJ1-1
TGTGCCAGTAGTTGGACAGGGGTCAATCAGCCCCAGCATTTT	CASSWTGVNQPQHF	TRBD1	.	TRBV19	TRBJ1-5
TGTGCCAGCAGCCAAGGGGAGACAGGCCCTTATTCACCCCTCCACTTT	CASSQGETGPYSPLHF	.	.	TRBV4-2	TRBJ1-6
TGTGCCAGCAGATCACCAACCAGGGTGGGGGAGCTGTTTTTT	CASRSPTRVGELFF	.	once	TRBV11-2	TRBJ2-2
TGTGCCAGCAGATTAGCTCTGAGCACAGATACGCAGTATTTT	CASRLALSTDTQYF	.	few	TRBV11-2	TRBJ2-3
TGCAGCGTAAACAGGGGAGGAAATGGCTACACCTTC	CSVNRGGNGYTF	TRBD1	.	TRBV29-1	TRBJ1-2
TGTGCCAGCCGTCGCCTTGGGGGGGGCAATCAGCCCCAGCATTTT	CASRRLGGGNQPQHF	.	.	TRBV6-5	TRBJ1-5
TGTGCCAGCAGTCCGACTAGCGGGGGGGCCGGGACTGGCGATGAGCAGTTCTTC	CASSPTSGGAGTGDEQFF	TRBD2	.	TRBV28	TRBJ2-1
TGTGCCAGCGGGGGCCGCCGACACGCGAATACGCAGTATTTT	CASGGRRHANTQYF	.	.	TRBV28	TRBJ2-3